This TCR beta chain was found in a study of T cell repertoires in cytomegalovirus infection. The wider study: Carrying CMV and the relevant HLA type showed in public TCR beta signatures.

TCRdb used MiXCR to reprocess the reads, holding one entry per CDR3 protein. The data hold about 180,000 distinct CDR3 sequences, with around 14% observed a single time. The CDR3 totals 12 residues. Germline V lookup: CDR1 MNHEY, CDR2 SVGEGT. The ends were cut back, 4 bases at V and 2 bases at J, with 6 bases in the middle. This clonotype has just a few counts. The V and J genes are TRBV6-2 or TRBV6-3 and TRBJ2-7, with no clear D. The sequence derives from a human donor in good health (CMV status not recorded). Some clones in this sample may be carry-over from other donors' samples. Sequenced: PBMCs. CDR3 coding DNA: TGTGCCAGCAGTTCTGACCCCTACGAGCAGTACTTC. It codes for CASSSDPYEQYF.